Shown below are 5 T cell receptor beta chains from a single sample sequenced in a study of T cells in localized non-small cell lung cancer. Assay: immunoSEQ multiplex PCR; the TCRdb copy retains only in-frame clones and omits some. The profile shows approximately 2,600 clones, 25% of them singletons. This material consisted of normal lung tissue next to the tumor, taken before any cancer treatment. Every receptor here comes from a man aged 35-69 years with stage II lung adenocarcinoma.

The gene calls are TRBV19 and TRBJ2-3; D gene uncertain. The CDR3 consists of 12 residues. Germline-derived CDR1 and CDR2 are LNHDA and SQIVND (reference sequence). V gave up 6 bases and J gave up 4 bases, with 8 bases separating them. This CDR3 reads CASRMGADTQYF. The CDR3 DNA reads TGTGCCAGTAGGATGGGCGCAGATACGCAGTATTTT.

By its share, this clone is medium-sized (0.01 to 0.1%). The chain joins TRBV6-8 to TRBJ1-5, with 7 bases aligning to TRBD1. The CDR3 contains 16 residues. Trimming at V came to 6 bases and at J to 5 bases, leaving 13 bases not matched to a gene. The germline CDR1 and CDR2 sequences are MNHGY and SAAAGT. The CDR3 loop is CASSLTVITGDQPQHF. CDR3 DNA sequence: TGTGCCAGCAGCTTAACAGTGATAACAGGGGATCAGCCCCAGCATTTT.

This clone has more than one count but fewer than ten. The chain employs TRBV11-3 and TRBJ2-1; 9 nucleotides line up with TRBD1. The CDR3 contains 16 residues. The V gene's germline CDR1 is SGHNT and CDR2 YENEEA. The trim removed 5 bases at V and 7 bases at J, leaving 12 bases unmatched. The CDR3 nucleotides are TGTGCCAGCAGCCCCCCGGGACAGGGTGTATGGAATGAGCAGTTCTTC. This gives the protein CASSPPGQGVWNEQFF.

The chain carries TRBV6-8 and TRBJ2-1; D possibly corresponds to TRBD2 (7 bases). V was pared by 0 bases and J by 4 bases, with 13 bases between. Germline CDR1 is MNHGY and CDR2 is SAAAGT. CDR3 length equals 16 residues. CDR3 DNA: TGTGCCAGCAGTTACTCCCCGGGGGGCCCGTACAATGAGCAGTTCTTC. Protein: CASSYSPGGPYNEQFF.

This clone was recorded a few times. CDR3 coding DNA: TGTGCCAGCAGTTCAACCCCCGGGGGGGCCTTGAATGAGCAGTTCTTC. It translates to CASSSTPGGALNEQFF. The chain couples TRBV28 to TRBJ2-1; TRBD2 aligns across 8 bases. The CDR3 runs to 16 residues. Germline lookup yields CDR1 MDHEN and CDR2 SYDVKM. With V trimmed by 4 bases and J by 7 bases, 12 bases remained unmatched. Together with reference TRBV28 and TRBJ2-1, the CDR3 gives the full variable domain: DVKVTQSSRYLVKRTGEKVFLECVQDMDHENMFWYRQDPGLGLRLIYFSYDVKMKEKGDIPEGYSVSREKKERFSLILESASTNQTSMYLCASSSTPGGALNEQFFGPGTRLTVL.